Sequencing of this T cell receptor (beta chain) was carried out in a study of blood T cell repertoires in COVID-19. On the study more broadly: Spain, Italy and the United States supplied samples that represented acute and convalescent COVID-19. T cells, B-cell-depleted T cells, or PBMCs supplied cDNA or gDNA.

Per the original data handling: Reference gene primer amplification gave estimated nucleated cell counts. TCRdb's copy holds only in-frame clones and misses some; the assay was immunoSEQ multiplex PCR. V and J calls and clone size follow that table, whereas D and trimming were derived from the DNA. The repertoire holds about 320,000 clones, with 65% to 85% as singletons. This CDR3 has 15 amino acids. CDR1 GTSNPN and CDR2 SVGIG come from the germline V gene (reference sequence). Trimming removed 4 bases at V and 3 bases at J, with 15 bases between. The TCR sequence derives from a woman aged 45-65 years with acute or convalescent COVID-19. The V and J genes are TRBV30 and TRBJ1-4; D gene ambiguous. Sequencing input: peripheral blood. The CDR3 nucleotides are TGTGCCTGGAATAATAACTCCGGGGCTAATGAAAAACTGTTTTTT. Amino acid sequence: CAWNNNSGANEKLFF.